The rows below give T cell receptor beta chains drawn from one sample of a study of human T cells and chemical hapten exposure. Each CDR3 protein gets one entry after TCRdb re-called the RACE reads with MiXCR. The sample holds 95,000 or so distinct CDR3 sequences, roughly a tenth seen once. Sequencing was performed on whole blood, taken in connection with sensitization to the hapten diphenylcyclopropenone (DPC). The receptor source for this set is a man in his forties with alopecia areata. Some clones in this sample may be carry-over from other donors' samples. The CDR3 runs from the conserved cysteine through the conserved F or W. D genes are given only for firm matches. Some rows have no size entry. The others give once, few or many, or a class for an expanded clone.

V: TRBV5-1
D: TRBD1
J: TRBJ2-4
size: .
DNA: TGCGCCAGCAGCTTAATGGACAGGGGACTCGGCATTCAGTACTTC
CDR3: CASSLMDRGLGIQYF

V: TRBV18
D: .
J: TRBJ2-1
size: few
DNA: TGTGCCAGCTCACCACAGGCTAGTGGCTTAATTAGCAATGAGCAGTTCTTC
CDR3: CASSPQASGLISNEQFF

V: TRBV3-1
D: .
J: TRBJ1-4
size: few
DNA: TGTGCCAGCAGCCCGAACAGGGCCATCGAAAAACTGTTTTTT
CDR3: CASSPNRAIEKLFF

V: TRBV6-2/TRBV6-3
D: .
J: TRBJ2-3
size: .
DNA: TGTGCCAGCAGCCACGGGGGCTTGGATACGCAGTATTTT
CDR3: CASSHGGLDTQYF

V: TRBV29-1
D: .
J: TRBJ1-3
size: many
DNA: TGCAGCGTTGACGGTGGTTCAGGCACTGGAAACACCATATATTTT
CDR3: CSVDGGSGTGNTIYF

V: TRBV5-1
D: .
J: TRBJ1-5
size: .
DNA: TGCGCCAGCAGCTTGGCAGGGACGAACAATCAGCCCCAGCATTTT
CDR3: CASSLAGTNNQPQHF

V: TRBV5-1
D: TRBD2
J: TRBJ2-3
size: .
DNA: TGCGCCAGCAGCCCTTCACGGGGTAGCGGGGTCACAGATACGCAGTATTTT
CDR3: CASSPSRGSGVTDTQYF

V: TRBV28
D: .
J: TRBJ1-1
size: many
DNA: TGTGCCAGCAGTTTATGGGGCACTGGGGACACTGAAGCTTTCTTT
CDR3: CASSLWGTGDTEAFF

V: TRBV20-1
D: .
J: TRBJ1-4
size: .
DNA: TGCAGTGCTAGGGCAGGGCAGGTCGAAAAACTGTTTTTT
CDR3: CSARAGQVEKLFF

V: TRBV7-2
D: .
J: TRBJ2-5
size: .
DNA: TGTGCCAGCAGCCCCAGGGCTTCGAGGGAGACCCAGTACTTC
CDR3: CASSPRASRETQYF

V: TRBV27
D: TRBD1
J: TRBJ2-7
size: .
DNA: TGTGCCAGCAGTTCTCCTGGGGACAGGGGATCATGGGAGCAGTACTTC
CDR3: CASSSPGDRGSWEQYF

V: TRBV6-1
D: .
J: TRBJ2-3
size: .
DNA: TGTGCCAGCAGCCCCTTTAGGCAGGGGTCAGATACGCAGTATTTT
CDR3: CASSPFRQGSDTQYF

V: TRBV23-1
D: .
J: TRBJ2-3
size: .
DNA: TGCGCCAGGACCCTGGAGGGGTACACAGATACGCAGTATTTT
CDR3: CARTLEGYTDTQYF

V: TRBV20-1
D: .
J: TRBJ2-3
size: few
DNA: TGCAGTGCTTTCTTTAACAGGCGACTCACAGATACGCAGTATTTT
CDR3: CSAFFNRRLTDTQYF

V: TRBV19
D: .
J: TRBJ2-7
size: few
DNA: TGTGCCAGTAGTGGGGCCTCTAGCGAGCAGTACTTC
CDR3: CASSGASSEQYF

V: TRBV2
D: .
J: TRBJ2-4
size: .
DNA: TGTGCCAGCAGGGAGATGGTTACATCCAAAAACATTCAGTACTTC
CDR3: CASREMVTSKNIQYF

V: TRBV19
D: .
J: TRBJ2-7
size: .
DNA: TGTGCCAGTAGTTTCCGGGCCGACTGGGAGCAGTACTTC
CDR3: CASSFRADWEQYF

V: TRBV7-2
D: .
J: TRBJ1-3
size: .
DNA: TGTGCCAGCAGCACCCAAGTACAGAGCTCTGGAAACACCATATATTTT
CDR3: CASSTQVQSSGNTIYF